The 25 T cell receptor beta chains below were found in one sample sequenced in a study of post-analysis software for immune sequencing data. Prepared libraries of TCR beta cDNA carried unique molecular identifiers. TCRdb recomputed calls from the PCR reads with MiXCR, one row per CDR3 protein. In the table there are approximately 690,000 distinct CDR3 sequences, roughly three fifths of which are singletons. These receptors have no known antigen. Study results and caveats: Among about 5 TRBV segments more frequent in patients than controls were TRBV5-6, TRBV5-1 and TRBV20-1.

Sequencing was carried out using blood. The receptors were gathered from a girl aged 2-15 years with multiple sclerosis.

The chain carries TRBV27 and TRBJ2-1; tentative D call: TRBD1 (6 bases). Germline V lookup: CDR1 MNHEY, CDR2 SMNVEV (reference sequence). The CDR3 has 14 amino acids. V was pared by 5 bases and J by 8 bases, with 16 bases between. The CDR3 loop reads CASSLLWGRDEQFF. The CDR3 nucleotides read TGTGCCAGCAGTCTCCTGTGGGGGCGGGATGAGCAGTTCTTC.

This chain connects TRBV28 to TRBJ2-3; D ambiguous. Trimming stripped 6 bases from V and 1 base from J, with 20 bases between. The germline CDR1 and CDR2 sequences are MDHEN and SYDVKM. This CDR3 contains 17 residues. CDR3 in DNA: TGTGCCAGCAGACCAATCCTCGAGCTTAAAGGCACAGATACGCAGTATTTT. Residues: CASRPILELKGTDTQYF. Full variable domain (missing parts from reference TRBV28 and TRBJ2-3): DVKVTQSSRYLVKRTGEKVFLECVQDMDHENMFWYRQDPGLGLRLIYFSYDVKMKEKGDIPEGYSVSREKKERFSLILESASTNQTSMYLCASRPILELKGTDTQYFGPGTRLTVL.

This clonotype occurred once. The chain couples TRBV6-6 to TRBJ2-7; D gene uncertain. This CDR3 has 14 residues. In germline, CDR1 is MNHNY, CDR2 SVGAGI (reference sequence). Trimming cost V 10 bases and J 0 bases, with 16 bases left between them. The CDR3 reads CATGPSSDSYEQYF. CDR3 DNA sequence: TGTGCCACCGGCCCATCGAGTGACTCCTACGAGCAGTACTTC.

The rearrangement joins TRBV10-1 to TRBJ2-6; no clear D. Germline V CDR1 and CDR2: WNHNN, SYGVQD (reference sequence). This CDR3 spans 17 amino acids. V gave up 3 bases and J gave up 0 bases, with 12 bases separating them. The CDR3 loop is CASSDSQKTSGANVLTF. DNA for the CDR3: TGCGCCAGCAGTGACAGCCAAAAGACCTCTGGGGCCAACGTCCTGACTTTC.

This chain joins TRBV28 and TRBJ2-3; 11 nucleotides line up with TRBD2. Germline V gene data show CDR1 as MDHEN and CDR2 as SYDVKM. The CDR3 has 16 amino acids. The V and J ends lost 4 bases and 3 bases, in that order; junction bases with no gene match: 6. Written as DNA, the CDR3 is TGTGCCAGCAGTTCCCGACTAGCGGGAACGACAGATACGCAGTATTTT. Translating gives CASSSRLAGTTDTQYF.

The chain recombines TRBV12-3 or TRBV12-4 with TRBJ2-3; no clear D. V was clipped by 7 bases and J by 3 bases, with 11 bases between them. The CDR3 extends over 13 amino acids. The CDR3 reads CASTERRTDTQYF. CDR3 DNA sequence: TGTGCCAGCACAGAGCGAAGGACAGATACGCAGTATTTT.

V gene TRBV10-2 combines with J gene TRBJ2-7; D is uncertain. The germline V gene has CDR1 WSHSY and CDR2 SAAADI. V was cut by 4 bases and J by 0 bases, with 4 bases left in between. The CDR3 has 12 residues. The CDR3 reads CASSVASYEQYF. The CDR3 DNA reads TGCGCCAGCAGTGTGGCCTCCTACGAGCAGTACTTC.

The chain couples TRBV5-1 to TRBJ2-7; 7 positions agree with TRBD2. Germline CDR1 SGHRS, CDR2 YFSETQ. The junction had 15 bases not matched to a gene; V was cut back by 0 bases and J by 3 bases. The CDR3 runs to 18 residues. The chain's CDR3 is CASSLGSLGRAPLYEQYF. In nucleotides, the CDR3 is TGCGCCAGCAGCTTGGGATCCCTGGGGAGGGCGCCCCTCTACGAGCAGTACTTC.

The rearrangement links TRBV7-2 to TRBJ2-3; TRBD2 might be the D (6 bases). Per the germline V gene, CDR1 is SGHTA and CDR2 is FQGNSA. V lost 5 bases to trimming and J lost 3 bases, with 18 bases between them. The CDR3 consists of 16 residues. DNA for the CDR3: TGTGCCAGCAGCCCACTAGCTCTTGCCGCGACAGATACGCAGTATTTT. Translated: CASSPLALAATDTQYF.

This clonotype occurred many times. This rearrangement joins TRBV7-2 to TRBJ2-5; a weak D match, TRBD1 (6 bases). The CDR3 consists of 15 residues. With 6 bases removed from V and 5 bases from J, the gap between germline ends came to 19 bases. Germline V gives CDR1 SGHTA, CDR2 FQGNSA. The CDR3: CASSLRGGRWETQYF. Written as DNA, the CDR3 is TGTGCCAGCAGTTTACGTGGGGGCCGATGGGAGACCCAGTACTTC.

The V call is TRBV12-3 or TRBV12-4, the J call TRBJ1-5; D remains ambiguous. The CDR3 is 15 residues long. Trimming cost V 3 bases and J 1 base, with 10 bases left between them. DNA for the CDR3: TGTGCCAGCAGTTTTTCGGATCCAAGCAATCAGCCCCAGCATTTT. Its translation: CASSFSDPSNQPQHF.

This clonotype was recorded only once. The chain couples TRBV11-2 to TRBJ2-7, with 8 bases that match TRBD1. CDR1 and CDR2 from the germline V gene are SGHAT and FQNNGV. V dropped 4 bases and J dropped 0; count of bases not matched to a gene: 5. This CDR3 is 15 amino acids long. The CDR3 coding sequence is TGTGCCAGCAGCTGGACAGGGTTTATCTCCTACGAGCAGTACTTC. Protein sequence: CASSWTGFISYEQYF.

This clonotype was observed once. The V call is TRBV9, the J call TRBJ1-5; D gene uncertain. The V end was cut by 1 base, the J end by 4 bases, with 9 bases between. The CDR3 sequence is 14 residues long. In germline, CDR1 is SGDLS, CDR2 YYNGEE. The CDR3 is CASSVMERNQPQHF. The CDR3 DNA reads TGTGCCAGCAGCGTAATGGAGAGGAATCAGCCCCAGCATTTT.

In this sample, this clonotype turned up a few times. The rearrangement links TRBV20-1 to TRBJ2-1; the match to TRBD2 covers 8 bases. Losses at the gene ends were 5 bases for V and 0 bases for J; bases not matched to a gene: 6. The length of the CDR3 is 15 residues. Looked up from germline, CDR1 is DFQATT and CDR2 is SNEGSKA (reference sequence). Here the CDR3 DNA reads TGCAGTGCTCCTAGCGGGTCGAGCTCCTACAATGAGCAGTTCTTC. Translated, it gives CSAPSGSSSYNEQFF.

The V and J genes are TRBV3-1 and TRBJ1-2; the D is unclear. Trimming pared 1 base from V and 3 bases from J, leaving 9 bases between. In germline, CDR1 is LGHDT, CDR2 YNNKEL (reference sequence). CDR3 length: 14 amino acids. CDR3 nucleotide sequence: TGTGCCAGCAGCCAAGCTGCGACGGACTATGGCTACACCTTC. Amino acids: CASSQAATDYGYTF.

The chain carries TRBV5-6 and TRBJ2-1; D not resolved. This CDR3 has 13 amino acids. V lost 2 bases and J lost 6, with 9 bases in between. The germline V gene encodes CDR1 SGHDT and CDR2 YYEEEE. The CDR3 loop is CASSFGTPNEQFF. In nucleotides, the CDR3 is TGTGCCAGCAGCTTTGGAACACCCAATGAGCAGTTCTTC.

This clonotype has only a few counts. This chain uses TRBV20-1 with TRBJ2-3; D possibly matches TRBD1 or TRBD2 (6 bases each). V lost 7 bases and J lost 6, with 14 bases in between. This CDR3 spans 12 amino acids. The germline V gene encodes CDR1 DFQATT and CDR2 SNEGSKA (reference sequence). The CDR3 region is CSVPRGADTQYF. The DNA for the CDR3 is TGCAGTGTTCCAAGGGGGGCGGATACGCAGTATTTT.

Here the CDR3 reads CASSYSVGNYNEQFF. The CDR3 bases are TGTGCCAGCAGTTATTCGGTAGGGAACTACAATGAGCAGTTCTTC. The rearrangement links TRBV6-5 to TRBJ2-1; D is ambiguous. Between the trimmed V and J ends, which lost 3 bases and 3 bases, there was a span of 12 bases. This CDR3 comprises 15 residues. The V gene's germline CDR1 is MNHEY and CDR2 SVGAGI.

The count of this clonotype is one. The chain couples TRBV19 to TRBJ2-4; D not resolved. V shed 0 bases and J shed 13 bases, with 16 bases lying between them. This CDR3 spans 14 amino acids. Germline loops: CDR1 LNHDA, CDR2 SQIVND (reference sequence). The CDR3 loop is CASSIEEEKSEQYF. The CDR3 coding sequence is TGTGCCAGTAGTATAGAAGAGGAGAAGTCGGAGCAGTACTTC.

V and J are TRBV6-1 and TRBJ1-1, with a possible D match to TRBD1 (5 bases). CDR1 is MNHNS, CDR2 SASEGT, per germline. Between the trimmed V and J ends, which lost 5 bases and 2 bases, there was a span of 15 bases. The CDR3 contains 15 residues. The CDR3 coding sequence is TGTGCCAGCAGTCCGGCCGGGACCCCAAACACTGAAGCTTTCTTT. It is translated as CASSPAGTPNTEAFF.

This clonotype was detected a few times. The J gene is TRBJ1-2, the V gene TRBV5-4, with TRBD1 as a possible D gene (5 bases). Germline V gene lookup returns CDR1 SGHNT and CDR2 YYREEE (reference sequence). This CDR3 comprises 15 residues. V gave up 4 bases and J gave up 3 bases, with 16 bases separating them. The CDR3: CASSPESGTYYGYTF. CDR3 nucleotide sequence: TGTGCCAGCAGCCCGGAGAGCGGGACTTACTATGGCTACACCTTC.

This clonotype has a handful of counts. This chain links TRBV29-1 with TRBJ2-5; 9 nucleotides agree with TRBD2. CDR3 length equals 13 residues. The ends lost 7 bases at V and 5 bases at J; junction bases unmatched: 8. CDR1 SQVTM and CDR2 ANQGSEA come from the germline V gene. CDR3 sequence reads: CSGGGGEWETQYF. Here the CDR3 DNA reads TGCAGCGGCGGGGGGGGTGAGTGGGAGACCCAGTACTTC.

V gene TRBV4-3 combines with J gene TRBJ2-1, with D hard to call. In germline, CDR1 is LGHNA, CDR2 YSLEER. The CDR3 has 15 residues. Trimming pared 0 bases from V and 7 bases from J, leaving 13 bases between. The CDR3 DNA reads TGCGCCAGCAGCCAAGATAGGTTCCGGGTTAATGAGCAGTTCTTC. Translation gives CASSQDRFRVNEQFF.

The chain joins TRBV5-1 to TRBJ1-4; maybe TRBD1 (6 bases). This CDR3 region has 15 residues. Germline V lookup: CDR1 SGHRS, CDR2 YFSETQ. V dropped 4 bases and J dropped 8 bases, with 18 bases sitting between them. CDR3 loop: CASSPGTPTKEKLFF. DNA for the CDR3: TGCGCCAGCAGCCCGGGGACACCCACGAAGGAAAAACTGTTTTTT.

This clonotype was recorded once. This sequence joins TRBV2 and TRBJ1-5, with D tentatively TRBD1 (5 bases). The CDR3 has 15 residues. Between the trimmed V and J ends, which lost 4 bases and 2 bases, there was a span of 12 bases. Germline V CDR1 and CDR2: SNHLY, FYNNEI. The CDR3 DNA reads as TGTGCCAGCAGTGCTAGGGGAGGCGGCAATCAGCCCCAGCATTTT. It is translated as CASSARGGGNQPQHF.